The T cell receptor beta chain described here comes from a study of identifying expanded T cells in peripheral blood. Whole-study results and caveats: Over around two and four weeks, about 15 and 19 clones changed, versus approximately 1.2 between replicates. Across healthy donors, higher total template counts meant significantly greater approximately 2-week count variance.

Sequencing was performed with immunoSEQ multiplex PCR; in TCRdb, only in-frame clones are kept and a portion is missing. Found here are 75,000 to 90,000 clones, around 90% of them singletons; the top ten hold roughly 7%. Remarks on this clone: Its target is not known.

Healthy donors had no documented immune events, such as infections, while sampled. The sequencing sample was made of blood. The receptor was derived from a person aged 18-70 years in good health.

The CDR3 nucleotides read TGTGCCAGCAGCTTAAGTCCGGGACATGGCTACACCTTC. This gives the protein CASSLSPGHGYTF. The chain combines TRBV11-2 with TRBJ1-2, with TRBD1 as a possible D gene (5 bases). In germline, CDR1 is SGHAT, CDR2 FQNNGV. Trimming removed 2 bases from V and 6 bases from J, with 10 bases in between. This CDR3 is 13 amino acids long.